The 30 T cell receptor beta chains below come from one sample, sequenced in a study of control samples from healthy donors and cancer patients. Profiled with immunoSEQ multiplex PCR; TCRdb holds only in-frame clones, not every one. The repertoire consists of about 150,000 clones, with about 94% occurring once and the leading ten covering approximately 5.5%. Sequencing was performed on blood. All receptors derive from a middle-aged man in good health.

The chain couples TRBV25-1 to TRBJ2-7; no clear D. The length of the CDR3 is 8 residues. Trimming took 4 bases from V and 12 from J, leaving 4 bases between them. CDR1 and CDR2 from the germline V gene are MGHDK and SYGVNS. CDR3 region: CASSGGYF. The CDR3 DNA reads as TGTGCCAGCAGTGGGGGGTACTTC.

This sequence joins TRBV19 and TRBJ2-3; 8 bases line up with TRBD1. Germline lookup yields CDR1 LNHDA and CDR2 SQIVND (reference sequence). The CDR3 runs to 14 residues. V gave up 6 bases and J gave up 1 base; unmatched junction bases: 3. CDR3 nucleotide sequence: TGTGCCAGTAGGGTACAGGGGGGCACAGATACGCAGTATTTT. Translation: CASRVQGGTDTQYF. Full variable domain (missing parts from reference TRBV19 and TRBJ2-3): DGGITQSPKYLFRKEGQNVTLSCEQNLNHDAMYWYRQDPGQGLRLIYYSQIVNDFQKGDIAEGYSVSREKKESFPLTVTSAQKNPTAFYLCASRVQGGTDTQYFGPGTRLTVL.

This chain uses TRBV6-5 with TRBJ1-1; D not certain. This CDR3 region has 11 residues. Germline assignment: CDR1 MNHEY and CDR2 SVGAGI. The CDR3, as DNA: TGTTATGTCAGAGCGAACACTGAAGCTTTCTTT. It codes for CYVRANTEAFF.

This clone was seen only a few times. The chain combines TRBV6-6 with TRBJ1-3, with D perhaps matching TRBD1 (6 bases). This CDR3 has 16 amino acids. Germline assignment: CDR1 MNHNY and CDR2 SVGAGI (reference sequence). The V gene lost 5 bases and the J gene lost 2 bases, with 16 bases spanning the gap. In DNA, the CDR3 is TGTGCCAGCAGTATCTACAGGGTTGGAGCTGGAAACACCATATATTTT. Its translation: CASSIYRVGAGNTIYF.

The rearrangement joins TRBV11-2 to TRBJ2-7, with 8 bases that match TRBD1. Germline-derived CDR1 and CDR2 are SGHAT and FQNNGV. Unmatched junction bases numbered 7, after V lost 3 bases and J lost 3 bases. The CDR3 consists of 15 residues. CDR3 amino acids: CASSFDRGRIYEQYF. CDR3 bases: TGTGCCAGCAGCTTCGACAGGGGAAGGATCTACGAGCAGTACTTC.

The rearrangement links TRBV5-1 to TRBJ1-1; D is possibly TRBD1 (5 bases). V lost 0 bases and J 0 bases, leaving 9 bases between the germline ends. This CDR3 comprises 15 residues. Germline V gene sequence: CDR1 SGHRS, CDR2 YFSETQ. CDR3 sequence (DNA): TGCGCCAGCAGCTTGGTTCCGGACATGAACACTGAAGCTTTCTTT. Its translation: CASSLVPDMNTEAFF.

The chain is built from TRBV6-5 and TRBJ1-3; the match to TRBD1 covers 7 bases. The CDR3 consists of 15 residues. The trim removed 0 bases at V and 4 bases at J, leaving 3 bases unmatched. Germline V gene sequence: CDR1 MNHEY, CDR2 SVGAGI. In DNA, the CDR3 is TGTGCCAGCAGTTACTCACAGGGGCTCGGAAACACCATATATTTT. Encoded protein: CASSYSQGLGNTIYF.

The rearrangement uses TRBV4-1 and TRBJ1-2, with TRBD1 identical over 9 bases. The CDR3 loop spans 15 amino acids. J was trimmed by 4 bases and V by 4 bases; bases with no gene match: 7. Germline lookup yields CDR1 MGHRA and CDR2 YSYEKL. CDR3 amino acids: CASSLRTGVLYGYTF. CDR3 bases: TGCGCCAGCAGCCTCAGGACAGGGGTCCTCTATGGCTACACCTTC.

V is TRBV5-1 and J is TRBJ2-7; TRBD1 aligns across 7 bases. Losses at the gene ends were 2 bases for V and 0 bases for J; bases not matched to a gene: 5. The CDR3 has 15 amino acids. The germline gives CDR1 SGHRS, CDR2 YFSETQ. CDR3 bases: TGCGCCAGCAGCTTTGGACAGGCCTTCTCCTACGAGCAGTACTTC. Translated, it gives CASSFGQAFSYEQYF.

V usage is TRBV6-5 and J usage is TRBJ2-3; no reliable D call. Looked up from germline, CDR1 is MNHEY and CDR2 is SVGAGI. The V end was cut by 6 bases, the J end by 8 bases, with 9 bases between. The CDR3 has 11 amino acids. CDR3 protein: CASSDGGTQYF. DNA for the CDR3: TGTGCCAGCAGCGACGGCGGTACGCAGTATTTT.

The rearrangement joins TRBV5-1 to TRBJ2-1; 12 bases align to TRBD2. The CDR3 has 16 residues. J gave up 4 bases and V 2 bases, and 4 bases lay outside the gene matches. CDR1 SGHRS and CDR2 YFSETQ come from the germline V gene. The CDR3 is CASSFLAGGRYNEQFF. The CDR3 coding sequence is TGCGCCAGCAGCTTCCTAGCGGGGGGGCGGTACAATGAGCAGTTCTTC.

This clone was counted once. This same CDR3 is encoded by further DNA sequences in the sample. This chain joins TRBV7-2 and TRBJ2-7; D ambiguous. V was cut by 0 bases and J by 3 bases, with 3 bases left in between. CDR1 is SGHTA, CDR2 FQGNSA, per germline. CDR3 size: 12 residues. CDR3 in DNA: TGTGCCAGCAGCTTAGCCCACTACGAGCAGTACTTC. Its translation: CASSLAHYEQYF. The full variable domain, in which reference TRBV7-2 and TRBJ2-7 provide the parts outside the CDR3, is GAGVSQSPSNKVTEKGKDVELRCDPISGHTALYWYRQSLGQGLEFLIYFQGNSAPDKSGLPSDRFSAERTGGSVSTLTIQRTQQEDSAVYLCASSLAHYEQYFGPGTRLTVT.

The rearrangement uses TRBV27 and TRBJ2-5, with 7 bases matching TRBD1. The germline gives CDR1 MNHEY, CDR2 SMNVEV (reference sequence). The CDR3 is made up of 15 amino acids. With V trimmed by 2 bases and J by 1 base, 4 bases remained unmatched. As DNA, the CDR3 is TGTGCCAGCAGTTTAAGGGGACAGCTCCAAGAGACCCAGTACTTC. Encoded protein: CASSLRGQLQETQYF.

The CDR3 sequence: CASSPMNTGELFF. The DNA of the CDR3 is TGCGCCAGCAGCCCAATGAACACCGGGGAGCTGTTTTTT. This chain uses TRBV5-1 with TRBJ2-2; D is undetermined. V was shortened by 4 bases and J by 1 base, with 5 bases between the two germline ends. CDR3 length: 13 residues. CDR1 is SGHRS, CDR2 YFSETQ, per germline.

In this sample, this clone turned up a few times. This chain connects TRBV4-2 to TRBJ2-7; no firm D call. Germline V gene sequence: CDR1 LGHNA, CDR2 YNFKEQ. This CDR3 contains 13 residues. The germline V and J ends were trimmed by 0 bases and 6 bases, with 9 bases remaining between them. The CDR3 loop reads CASSQDRPSEQYF. Written as DNA, the CDR3 is TGTGCCAGCAGCCAAGATAGGCCTAGCGAGCAGTACTTC.

The chain recombines TRBV5-1 with TRBJ1-6, with TRBD1 matching over 7 bases. Trimming removed 3 bases from V and 7 bases from J; junction bases left unmatched: 10. The CDR3 loop spans 16 amino acids. Germline V gene sequence: CDR1 SGHRS, CDR2 YFSETQ. The CDR3 protein is CASSSRGNSGNSPLHF. CDR3 DNA: TGCGCCAGCAGCTCCAGGGGGAATTCGGGCAATTCACCCCTCCACTTT.

This chain uses TRBV7-2 with TRBJ2-4; D is undetermined. The CDR3 contains 15 residues. Trimming shortened V by 3 bases and J by 6 bases, and 15 bases separated the two germline ends. The germline V gene has CDR1 SGHTA and CDR2 FQGNSA. CDR3 in DNA: TGTGCCAGCAGCTTCCCCGGCCCCCCGGGAAACATTCAGTACTTC. Protein: CASSFPGPPGNIQYF. The full variable domain, rest sourced from reference TRBV7-2 and TRBJ2-4, is GAGVSQSPSNKVTEKGKDVELRCDPISGHTALYWYRQSLGQGLEFLIYFQGNSAPDKSGLPSDRFSAERTGGSVSTLTIQRTQQEDSAVYLCASSFPGPPGNIQYFGAGTRLSVL.

This sequence joins TRBV5-1 and TRBJ2-1; no clear D. The CDR3 sequence is 14 residues long. Trimming removed 3 bases at V and 1 base at J, with 8 bases between. CDR1 is SGHRS and CDR2 is YFSETQ in the germline V gene. The CDR3 DNA reads as TGCGCCAGCAGCTGGGATTTATCCTACAATGAGCAGTTCTTC. This encodes CASSWDLSYNEQFF.

This chain connects TRBV27 to TRBJ1-1; 7 bases map to TRBD1. Per germline, CDR1 MNHEY and CDR2 SMNVEV (reference sequence). The length of the CDR3 is 14 residues. The junction had 8 bases not matched to a gene; V was cut back by 4 bases and J by 6 bases. The CDR3 reads CASSWTGLTPEAFF. CDR3 DNA sequence: TGTGCCAGCAGTTGGACAGGTTTAACTCCTGAAGCTTTCTTT.

The chain has TRBV7-9 and TRBJ2-7, with D possibly matching TRBD1 (5 bases). The germline CDR1 and CDR2 sequences are SEHNR and FQNEAQ (reference sequence). V gave up 5 bases and J gave up 5 bases, with 13 bases separating them. The CDR3 is 13 amino acids. The CDR3 loop is CASSTKARDEQYF. For the CDR3, the DNA is TGTGCCAGCAGCACGAAAGCCAGGGACGAGCAGTACTTC.

The chain carries TRBV7-6 and TRBJ1-3; the match to TRBD1 covers 9 bases. V was clipped by 5 bases and J by 4 bases; unmatched bases: 9. CDR1 and CDR2 (germline): SGHVS, FNYEAQ. This CDR3 contains 16 residues. This CDR3 is CASSPFQQGAGNTIYF. For the CDR3, the DNA is TGTGCCAGCAGCCCCTTTCAACAGGGGGCGGGAAACACCATATATTTT. The complete variable domain, with remaining parts taken from reference TRBV7-6 and TRBJ1-3, reads GAGVSQSPRYKVTKRGQDVALRCDPISGHVSLYWYRQALGQGPEFLTYFNYEAQQDKSGLPNDRFSAERPEGSISTLTIQRTEQRDSAMYRCASSPFQQGAGNTIYFGEGSWLTVV.

CDR3 coding DNA: TGTGCCAGCAGCCGGACAGTAAACGAGCAGTACTTC. This encodes CASSRTVNEQYF. This chain connects TRBV7-8 to TRBJ2-7; D possibly corresponds to TRBD1 (6 bases). The germline CDR1 and CDR2 sequences are SGHVS and FQNEAQ. CDR3 length: 12 amino acids. The V gene lost 5 bases and the J gene lost 5 bases, with 10 bases spanning the gap. The entire variable domain, with the rest obtained from reference TRBV7-8 and TRBJ2-7, is as follows: GAGVSQSPRYKVAKRGQDVALRCDPISGHVSLFWYQQALGQGPEFLTYFQNEAQLDKSGLPSDRFFAERPEGSVSTLKIQRTQQEDSAVYLCASSRTVNEQYFGPGTRLTVT.

Remarks on this clone: Other DNA sequences within the sample encode an identical CDR3. The rearrangement joins TRBV27 to TRBJ2-7; maybe TRBD1 (6 bases). The V and J ends lost 0 bases and 4 bases respectively, with 10 bases between them. The CDR3 has 14 amino acids. Per germline, CDR1 MNHEY and CDR2 SMNVEV (reference sequence). Written as DNA, the CDR3 is TGTGCCAGCAGTTTATCCGCAGGGGTGTACGAGCAGTACTTC. Protein product: CASSLSAGVYEQYF.

About this clone itself: Other DNA sequences within the sample encode an identical CDR3. V gene TRBV30 combines with J gene TRBJ1-3; 10 bases agree with TRBD1. The V segment lost 3 bases and the J segment 1 base; nucleotides outside the gene matches: 12. The CDR3 is 18 amino acids. Germline loops: CDR1 GTSNPN, CDR2 SVGIG (reference sequence). In DNA form, the CDR3 reads TGTGCCTGGAGCGCAGACAGGGGGCACCTTTTTTCTGGAAACACCATATATTTT. Amino acid sequence: CAWSADRGHLFSGNTIYF.

This sequence joins TRBV6-5 and TRBJ1-1; possibly TRBD1 for D (5 bases). V was cut by 6 bases and J by 0 bases, with 8 bases left in between. The CDR3 covers 13 residues. Germline V CDR1 and CDR2: MNHEY, SVGAGI. CDR3 region: CASSRQMNTEAFF. The CDR3 nucleotides are TGTGCCAGCAGCAGACAGATGAACACTGAAGCTTTCTTT.

The CDR3 coding sequence is TGTGCCAGCAGTTACCAACCGGGTATCGGCTACACCTTC. This translates into CASSYQPGIGYTF. V usage is TRBV6-5 and J usage is TRBJ1-2; D call uncertain. CDR3 length: 13 residues. V lost 2 bases and J 8 bases, leaving 12 bases between the germline ends. Germline-derived CDR1 and CDR2 are MNHEY and SVGAGI.

V gene TRBV28 combines with J gene TRBJ1-1, with D perhaps TRBD1 (6 bases). V gave up 6 bases and J gave up 12 bases, with 20 bases separating them. Germline loops: CDR1 MDHEN, CDR2 SYDVKM. The CDR3 consists of 13 residues. CDR3 amino acids: CASRQTGSPVSFF. The CDR3, as DNA: TGTGCCAGCAGACAAACAGGGTCCCCGGTTTCTTTCTTT.

This rearrangement joins TRBV3-1 (or the pseudogene TRBV3-2) to TRBJ2-1, with D tentatively TRBD2 (5 bases). V dropped 0 bases and J dropped 10 bases, with 16 bases sitting between them. CDR1 LGHDT and CDR2 YNNKEL come from the germline V gene (reference sequence). There are 15 residues in the CDR3. The DNA for the CDR3 is TGTGCCAGCAGCCAAGACGCGGTAGCGACGGGCGAGCAGTTCTTC. Its protein is CASSQDAVATGEQFF.

The chain uses TRBV9 and TRBJ2-2; D is possibly TRBD1 (5 bases). Per the germline V gene, CDR1 is SGDLS and CDR2 is YYNGEE. V was pared by 3 bases and J by 6 bases, with 12 bases between. CDR3 length equals 14 residues. The CDR3 DNA follows: TGTGCCAGCAGCGCCGACAGTACCGCCGGGGAGCTGTTTTTT. Translation gives CASSADSTAGELFF.

This chain links TRBV5-4 with TRBJ1-2; 7 bases align to TRBD1. V shed 3 bases and J 4 bases; nucleotides not matched to a gene: 15. The germline CDR1 and CDR2 sequences are SGHNT and YYREEE (reference sequence). This CDR3 comprises 17 residues. The CDR3 here is CASSSGGGLQGSYGYTF. The CDR3 nucleotides are TGTGCCAGCAGCTCAGGGGGAGGACTACAGGGGAGCTATGGCTACACCTTC.